Each of the 7 T cell receptor beta chains below was sequenced from the same sample in a study of CD8 T cell repertoires and HIV-1 epitope variants. Some clones are missing from TCRdb's copy, which holds only in-frame ones; the method was immunoSEQ multiplex PCR. The sample shows over 90,000 clones, over 70% of them seen only once. Sequenced: uncultured baseline CD8+ T cells from peripheral blood mononuclear cells (PBMCs). These receptors all come from a male donor with HIV.

CDR3 in amino acids: CASSLSGSGNTIYF. The CDR3 nucleotides are TGTGCCAGCAGTTTATCAGGTTCAGGAAACACCATATATTTT. The rearrangement joins TRBV28 to TRBJ1-3; D is unclear. CDR1 is MDHEN, CDR2 SYDVKM, per germline. With 1 base removed from V and 4 bases from J, the gap between germline ends came to 8 bases. This CDR3 has 14 amino acids.

CDR3: CASSQDRVGTNEKLFF. The CDR3, as DNA: TGTGCCAGCAGCCAGGACAGGGTGGGAACTAATGAAAAACTGTTTTTT. V and J are TRBV6-6 and TRBJ1-4; 8 bases align to TRBD1. Trimming removed 6 bases from V and 1 base from J; junction bases left unmatched: 7. This CDR3 has 16 residues. Germline-derived CDR1 and CDR2 are MNHNY and SVGAGI (reference sequence).

The chain has TRBV10-1 and TRBJ1-2; 7 nucleotides align to TRBD1. The germline CDR1 and CDR2 sequences are WNHNN and SYGVQD (reference sequence). The CDR3 is 14 residues long. Germline trimming cut 5 bases from V and 6 bases from J; bases unmatched to any gene: 9. The CDR3 region is CASSTGAGKNGYTF. The DNA of the CDR3 is TGCGCCAGCAGTACAGGGGCTGGCAAGAATGGCTACACCTTC.

The chain links TRBV6-1 to TRBJ1-1, with D unclear. Deletions cut 7 bases from V and 6 bases from J, with 18 bases between. The CDR3 runs 14 residues. Germline V lookup: CDR1 MNHNS, CDR2 SASEGT. The CDR3 sequence is CASNVIRRVSEAFF. DNA of the CDR3: TGTGCCAGCAATGTAATCAGGAGGGTATCTGAAGCTTTCTTT.

The J gene is TRBJ1-1, the V gene TRBV29-1, with D maybe TRBD1 (5 bases). The CDR3 spans 13 residues. The germline V and J ends were trimmed by 6 bases and 4 bases, with 15 bases remaining between them. Germline CDR1 SQVTM, CDR2 ANQGSEA. DNA of the CDR3: TGCAGCGTAGAGGCAGGGTTCGGCACTGAAGCTTTCTTT. The encoded protein is CSVEAGFGTEAFF. Filled out from reference TRBV29-1 and TRBJ1-1, the complete variable domain reads SAVISQKPSRDICQRGTSLTIQCQVDSQVTMMFWYRQQPGQSLTLIATANQGSEATYESGFVIDKFPISRPNLTFSTLTVSNMSPEDSSIYLCSVEAGFGTEAFFGQGTRLTVV.

V and J are TRBV27 and TRBJ2-1; no clear D gene. This CDR3 region has 13 residues. Germline V gene sequence: CDR1 MNHEY, CDR2 SMNVEV (reference sequence). Deletions cut 6 bases from V and 14 bases from J, with 20 bases between. CDR3 residues: CASSNPSGKTEFF. CDR3 coding DNA: TGTGCCAGCAGCAACCCCTCGGGCAAAACAGAGTTCTTC.

V usage is TRBV4-3 and J usage is TRBJ2-1; no reliable D call. This CDR3 has 14 amino acids. In germline, CDR1 is LGHNA, CDR2 YSLEER. V lost 1 base and J 6 bases, leaving 10 bases between the germline ends. The CDR3 region is CASSQGPGSNEQFF. In DNA form, the CDR3 reads TGCGCCAGCAGCCAAGGTCCAGGTTCCAATGAGCAGTTCTTC.